This T cell receptor beta chain was profiled in a study of OX40 agonist ivuxolimab in advanced cancers. TCRdb keeps only in-frame clones here, not all; method: immunoSEQ multiplex PCR. The data contain approximately 44,000 clones, approximately 90% of them singletons. The CDR3 has 14 residues. The germline V and J ends were trimmed by 6 bases and 2 bases, with 13 bases remaining between them. CDR1 and CDR2 (germline): MDHEN, SYDVKM. Patients with a history of autoimmune disease or on systemic immunosuppression were excluded. This chain uses TRBV28 with TRBJ1-1; tentatively, D is TRBD1 (6 bases). The sequenced sample was CD4+ or CD8+ T cells sorted from blood, obtained in a trial of the OX40 agonist ivuxolimab. The clonotype comes from an adult with an advanced solid tumor such as melanoma, head and neck, liver or kidney cancer. The CDR3 protein is CASSPGTPNTEAFF. CDR3 DNA: TGTGCCAGCAGCCCTGGGACACCTAACACTGAAGCTTTCTTT.